This T cell receptor (beta chain) was sequenced for a study of blood T cells in healthy people across ages. Study background: In model experiments, template switching was able to capture about one barcoded beta molecule for every two T cells that were present. Study-level findings and limits: Among long-lived donors, naive CD4+ cells were more numerous and diversity higher than in aged donors.

Healthy Caucasians from Russia aged about 6 to 100 served as donors. To note about this clonotype: What it binds is not known.

It was with a sample-barcoded 5' primer and a J-beta primer mix that a second PCR of roughly 6 to 12 cycles was run. All cDNA molecules were each tagged by a template-switch adaptor with 12 random nucleotides. TCRdb reanalysed the 5' RACE reads using MiXCR and keeps one entry per CDR3 protein. The sample records fewer than 1.5 million distinct CDR3 sequences, around 42% being singletons. This CDR3 has 16 residues. After removal of 5 bases from V and 3 bases from J, the junction contained 6 bases not matched to a gene. Germline V gives CDR1 MGHRA, CDR2 YSYEKL. The receptor was derived from a young woman in good health. Material for sequencing was blood. The chain uses TRBV4-1 and TRBJ2-3, with 12 bases identical to TRBD2. The CDR3 DNA reads TGCGCCAGCAGCACTCGACTAGCGGGAGAGACAGATACGCAGTATTTT. It specifies CASSTRLAGETDTQYF.